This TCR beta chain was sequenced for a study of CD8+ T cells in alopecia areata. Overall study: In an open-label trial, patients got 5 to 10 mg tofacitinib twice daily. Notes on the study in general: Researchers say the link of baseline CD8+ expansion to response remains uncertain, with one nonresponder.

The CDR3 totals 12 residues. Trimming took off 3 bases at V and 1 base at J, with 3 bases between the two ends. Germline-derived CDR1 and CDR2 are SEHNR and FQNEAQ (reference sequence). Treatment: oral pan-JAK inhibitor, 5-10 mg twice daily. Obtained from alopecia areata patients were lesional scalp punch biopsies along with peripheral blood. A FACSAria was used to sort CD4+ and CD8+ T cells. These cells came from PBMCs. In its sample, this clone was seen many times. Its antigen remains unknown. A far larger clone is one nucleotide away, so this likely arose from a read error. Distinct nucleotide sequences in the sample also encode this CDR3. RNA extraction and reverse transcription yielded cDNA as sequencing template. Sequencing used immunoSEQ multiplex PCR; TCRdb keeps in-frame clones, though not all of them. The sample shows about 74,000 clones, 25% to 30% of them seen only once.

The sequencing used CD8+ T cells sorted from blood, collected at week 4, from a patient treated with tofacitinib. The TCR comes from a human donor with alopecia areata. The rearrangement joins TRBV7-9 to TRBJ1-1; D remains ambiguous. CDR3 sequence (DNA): TGTGCCAGCAGCTTCGGGAACACTGAAGCTTTCTTT. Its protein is CASSFGNTEAFF.